This T cell receptor (beta chain) was identified during a study of blood T cell repertoires in COVID-19. About the research overall: The samples span acute and convalescent COVID-19 from the United States, Italy and Spain. Nucleic acid was either cDNA or gDNA, and it came from T cells, B-cell-depleted T cells, or PBMCs.

The junction had 8 bases not matched to a gene; V was cut back by 5 bases and J by 2 bases. This CDR3 is built from 15 residues. CDR1 SEHNR and CDR2 FQNEAQ come from the germline V gene (reference sequence). In the authors' methods: Using reference gene primer amplification, nucleated cell counts were estimated. Produced via immunoSEQ multiplex PCR; TCRdb's table is partial and in-frame only. V, J and clone size derive from that table, while D and trimming were established from the DNA sequence. Among hundreds of thousands of clones listed, approximately 90% were seen once. This chain joins TRBV7-9 and TRBJ2-7, with 8 bases matching TRBD1. The source of this sequence is a woman in her forties who had recovered from COVID-19. The sequencing sample was made of peripheral blood. CDR3 in DNA: TGTGCCAGCAGCCCCCGGGGACAGGCCCCCTACGAGCAGTACTTC. It translates to CASSPRGQAPYEQYF.